This T cell receptor (beta chain) was observed in a study of cytomegalovirus exposure and HLA in healthy donors. In the study overall: Early released data had tens of millions of unique TCRs, all coming from HLA-typed donors.

The study, taken as a whole, reports: TCR beta V segments were, for the most part, productive about 87% or about 30% of the time in an earlier analysis. Sequencing likely produced, as an artifact, a cluster of highly shared sequence variants.

Primers for the PCR totalled 60 Vbeta and 13 Jbeta. Original processing notes: Later analysis identified some 80 million unique TCR beta chains, about 11 million shared. Only in-frame clones appear in the TCRdb table, and some are missing; sequencing was by immunoSEQ multiplex PCR. That table supplies the V and J calls and clone size; D and trimming were determined from the DNA. The table shows around 200,000 clones, with about 59% occurring only once. Trimming took 6 bases from V and 4 from J, leaving 12 bases between them. CDR1 MDHEN and CDR2 SYDVKM come from the germline V gene. The CDR3 length is 13 residues. As regards this clone: Its antigen is undetermined.

Material: PBMCs. V gene TRBV28 combines with J gene TRBJ1-1; the D is unclear. The receptor comes from a man between 35 and 55 years old in good health and CMV-seronegative. The CDR3 region is CASSGSRITEAFF. DNA of the CDR3: TGTGCCAGCAGCGGGTCGCGAATCACTGAAGCTTTCTTT.